These 22 T cell receptor beta chains originate from one sample sequenced in a study of blood T cell repertoires in COVID-19. Profiling relied on immunoSEQ multiplex PCR, and the TCRdb table lists in-frame clones only, not all of them. The sample shows fewer than 250,000 clones, more than 70% of them seen only once. Sequencing was performed on peripheral blood. All receptors derive from a human donor in a cohort sampled during active COVID-19.

This rearrangement joins TRBV30 to TRBJ1-4; 8 nucleotides match TRBD1. V lost 7 bases, J lost 8 bases, and 6 bases stayed unmatched. The germline V gene encodes CDR1 GTSNPN and CDR2 SVGIG (reference sequence). CDR3 size: 12 residues. The CDR3 DNA sequence: TGTGCCTACCGGACAGGGTTCGAAAAACTGTTTTTT. Translating gives CAYRTGFEKLFF. The full variable domain, completed using reference TRBV30 and TRBJ1-4, is SQTIHQWPATLVQPVGSPLSLECTVEGTSNPNLYWYRQAAGRGLQLLFYSVGIGQISSEVPQNLSASRPQDRQFILSSKKLLLSDSGFYLCAYRTGFEKLFFGSGTQLSVL.

The CDR3 coding sequence is TGTGCCAGCAGTGACGGTAGGGGGCGAGGATGTGGTCAGCCCCAGCATTTT. This sequence encodes CASSDGRGRGCGQPQHF. J is TRBJ1-5 and V is TRBV6-4; 7 nucleotides align to TRBD1. After removal of 2 bases from V and 6 bases from J, the junction contained 13 bases not matched to a gene. Germline CDR1 and CDR2: MRHNA and SNTAGT. The CDR3 contains 17 residues.

The DNA of the CDR3 is TGTGCCAGCAGCTTAGCGTGGGGAGCTCAGGAGACCCAGTACTTC. Translation: CASSLAWGAQETQYF. The rearrangement uses TRBV7-9 and TRBJ2-5, with D possibly TRBD2 on 5 matching bases. The CDR3 is 15 residues long. Trimming took 0 bases from V and 5 from J, leaving 13 bases between them. Germline V gene data show CDR1 as SEHNR and CDR2 as FQNEAQ (reference sequence).

V gene TRBV9 combines with J gene TRBJ2-5, with D possibly being TRBD1 (5 bases). The germline gives CDR1 SGDLS, CDR2 YYNGEE. Trimming cost V 0 bases and J 0 bases, with 9 bases left between them. This CDR3 region has 15 residues. The CDR3 bases are TGTGCCAGCAGCGTAGGAGCAGGGTACCAAGAGACCCAGTACTTC. It yields the protein CASSVGAGYQETQYF.

The rearrangement uses TRBV6-5 and TRBJ2-1, with D maybe TRBD2 (6 bases). Trimming took off 5 bases at V and 7 bases at J, with 9 bases between the two ends. Germline V lookup: CDR1 MNHEY, CDR2 SVGAGI. The CDR3 extends over 12 amino acids. The CDR3 region is CASSRGTNEQFF. The CDR3 DNA follows: TGTGCCAGCAGTCGGGGGACGAATGAGCAGTTCTTC.

The chain carries TRBV5-6 and TRBJ2-5, with a possible D match to TRBD1 (5 bases). The CDR3 spans 16 residues. CDR1 and CDR2 from the germline V gene are SGHDT and YYEEEE. With 2 bases removed from V and 5 bases from J, the gap between germline ends came to 19 bases. The CDR3 DNA reads TGTGCCAGCAGCTTTCCTCAGACAGCCCTTTCCGAGACCCAGTACTTC. Translation gives CASSFPQTALSETQYF. The whole variable domain, filled in from reference TRBV5-6 and TRBJ2-5, reads DAGVTQSPTHLIKTRGQQVTLRCSPKSGHDTVSWYQQALGQGPQFIFQYYEEEERQRGNFPDRFSGHQFPNYSSELNVNALLLGDSALYLCASSFPQTALSETQYFGPGTRLLVL.

The V and J genes are TRBV30 and TRBJ1-1; D not resolved. The length of the CDR3 is 11 residues. Trimming left V 5 bases short and J 11 bases short, with 15 bases between. Germline V gene data show CDR1 as GTSNPN and CDR2 as SVGIG (reference sequence). The DNA of the CDR3 is TGTGCCTGGGCCTTGGGAGTATCCGCTTTCTTT. Residues: CAWALGVSAFF.

The chain recombines TRBV28 with TRBJ1-1; D gene uncertain. The germline gives CDR1 MDHEN, CDR2 SYDVKM. The CDR3 covers 13 residues. V lost 7 bases and J lost 0, with 9 bases in between. The CDR3 sequence is CASTRVMNTEAFF. The CDR3 DNA is TGTGCCAGCACGCGGGTTATGAACACTGAAGCTTTCTTT.

The rearrangement links TRBV4-3 to TRBJ1-1, with 11 bases matching TRBD1. Germline V lookup: CDR1 LGHNA, CDR2 YSLEER. The V gene end was trimmed by 0 bases and the J gene end by 4 bases; junction bases not matched to a gene: 10. This CDR3 region has 18 residues. The CDR3 DNA sequence: TGCGCCAGCAGCCAAGATTGGGGGGACAGGGGGATGGCCACTGAAGCTTTCTTT. It translates to CASSQDWGDRGMATEAFF.

The gene calls are TRBV3-1 (or the pseudogene TRBV3-2) and TRBJ1-4, with a possible D match to TRBD1 (5 bases). Trimming cost V 6 bases and J 4 bases, with 12 bases left between them. The germline CDR1 and CDR2 sequences are LGHDT and YNNKEL (reference sequence). There are 14 residues in the CDR3. The chain's CDR3 is CASSAGLFNEKLFF. CDR3 in DNA: TGTGCCAGCAGTGCAGGGCTGTTTAATGAAAAACTGTTTTTT.

V is TRBV7-2 and J is TRBJ2-1; D may be TRBD1 (6 bases). The germline CDR1 and CDR2 sequences are SGHTA and FQGNSA. CDR3 length: 13 residues. Trimming stripped 3 bases from V and 8 bases from J, with 11 bases between. CDR3 amino acids: CASSLTGLDEQFF. As DNA, the CDR3 is TGTGCCAGCAGCTTGACAGGCCTCGATGAGCAGTTCTTC.

The chain employs TRBV15 and TRBJ1-4; tentative D call: TRBD1 (6 bases). The germline CDR1 and CDR2 sequences are LNHNV and YYDKDF (reference sequence). Trimming left V 6 bases short and J 1 base short, with 12 bases between. The CDR3 has 15 residues. The CDR3 region is CATRRSRGTNEKLFF. CDR3 DNA: TGTGCCACCAGAAGAAGCAGGGGAACTAATGAAAAACTGTTTTTT.

The genes are TRBV5-5 and TRBJ2-7; 7 bases fit TRBD1. Germline V gene sequence: CDR1 SGHKS, CDR2 YYEKEE (reference sequence). The ends lost 5 bases at V and 9 bases at J; junction bases unmatched: 8. This CDR3 spans 12 amino acids. The DNA of the CDR3 is TGTGCCAGCAGTACCCAGGGGGTTGCGCAGTACTTC. Translated, it gives CASSTQGVAQYF.

The V call is TRBV2, the J call TRBJ2-5; D might be TRBD1 (6 bases). Germline-derived CDR1 and CDR2 are SNHLY and FYNNEI. The CDR3 covers 15 residues. Deletions cut 8 bases from V and 1 base from J, with 17 bases between. CDR3 DNA sequence: TGTGCCAGCGAAAAGGTGATAGGGGGCCAAGAGACCCAGTACTTC. Translation: CASEKVIGGQETQYF.

The chain is built from TRBV10-2 and TRBJ1-4; D uncertain. V was cut by 9 bases and J by 5 bases, with 7 bases left in between. This CDR3 spans 11 amino acids. Germline assignment: CDR1 WSHSY and CDR2 SAAADI. Here the CDR3 DNA reads TGCGCCAGTCTCAGGAATGAAAAACTGTTTTTT. It yields the protein CASLRNEKLFF.

V gene TRBV11-2 combines with J gene TRBJ1-2; 9 bases align to TRBD1. Germline CDR1 and CDR2: SGHAT and FQNNGV. Unmatched junction bases numbered 8, after V lost 5 bases and J lost 4 bases. CDR3 length: 15 amino acids. CDR3 bases: TGTGCCAGCAGCGAGACGGACAGGGGAATCTATGGCTACACCTTC. It translates to CASSETDRGIYGYTF.

The chain joins TRBV5-1 to TRBJ2-7, with 8 positions matching TRBD2. The CDR3 is 14 residues long. V dropped 4 bases and J dropped 2; count of bases not matched to a gene: 5. CDR1 is SGHRS, CDR2 YFSETQ, per germline. The CDR3 spells CASSPSGGTYEQYF. As DNA, the CDR3 is TGCGCCAGCAGCCCAAGCGGGGGAACCTACGAGCAGTACTTC.

The genes are TRBV30 and TRBJ2-7; D not resolved. Germline lookup yields CDR1 GTSNPN and CDR2 SVGIG (reference sequence). V was pared by 0 bases and J by 5 bases, with 8 bases between. The CDR3 spans 12 residues. CDR3 sequence: CAWSVVANEQYF. The CDR3 region has the DNA TGTGCCTGGAGTGTAGTGGCCAACGAGCAGTACTTC.

The chain is built from TRBV6-4 and TRBJ1-1; D is uncertain. This CDR3 is built from 11 residues. Trimming took off 2 bases at V and 8 bases at J, with 6 bases between the two ends. The V gene's germline CDR1 is MRHNA and CDR2 SNTAGT. The CDR3 DNA sequence: TGTGCCAGCAGTGACGGTGGCGAAGCTTTCTTT. It translates to CASSDGGEAFF.

V and J are TRBV5-1 and TRBJ2-3, with TRBD2 identical over 10 bases. The length of the CDR3 is 16 residues. Germline CDR1 reads SGHRS; CDR2 reads YFSETQ. V was clipped by 4 bases and J by 0 bases; unmatched bases: 5. The CDR3: CASSAGLATSTDTQYF. The CDR3 DNA sequence: TGCGCCAGCAGCGCGGGACTAGCGACAAGCACAGATACGCAGTATTTT.

The V gene is TRBV7-2, the J gene TRBJ2-3, with D maybe TRBD2 (6 bases). The CDR3 sequence is 16 residues long. Trimming left V 3 bases short and J 2 bases short, with 15 bases between. Germline V CDR1 and CDR2: SGHTA, FQGNSA. DNA of the CDR3: TGTGCCAGCAGCTTTTTATACGGGAGTGTCACAGATACGCAGTATTTT. Encoded protein: CASSFLYGSVTDTQYF.

This chain connects TRBV18 to TRBJ2-1; D is possibly TRBD1 (6 bases). The CDR3 is 17 residues long. The germline V gene has CDR1 KGHSH and CDR2 LQKENI. V dropped 3 bases and J dropped 8 bases, with 23 bases sitting between them. The CDR3 DNA sequence: TGTGCCAGCTCACCCGCACAGGGATCCCACCGGGGCTATGAGCAGTTCTTC. Translation gives CASSPAQGSHRGYEQFF. The variable domain in full, completed from reference TRBV18 and TRBJ2-1, reads NAGVMQNPRHLVRRRGQEARLRCSPMKGHSHVYWYRQLPEEGLKFMVYLQKENIIDESGMPKERFSAEFPKEGPSILRIQQVVRGDSAAYFCASSPAQGSHRGYEQFFGPGTRLTVL.